The next 16 T cell receptor beta chains were all read from a single sample in a study of regulatory T cells in long-lasting Graves disease. CDR3-region Arm-PCR and iRepertoire HTBI primers produced the TCR beta libraries. Each CDR3 protein is one row after TCRdb ran MiXCR on the multiplex PCR reads. Here the sample spans about 400,000 distinct CDR3 sequences, roughly a sixth being singletons. Documented time point: newly diagnosed GD, antithyroid drugs for less than 3 months. PBMCs provided the RNA from which the TCR library was made. Sample: peripheral blood mononuclear cells (PBMCs), taken at new diagnosis, from a patient treated with antithyroid drugs. The origin of the receptors is a female donor with Graves disease.

A note on this clonotype: A junction end diverges from the germline sequence, so it may reflect a read error. This chain connects TRBV19 to TRBJ1-1, with 10 bases matching TRBD1. CDR3 length: 13 residues. Germline assignment: CDR1 LNHDA and CDR2 SQIVND (reference sequence). CDR3 sequence (DNA): TGCGCCAGCGCCAGGGACAGGGGCACTGAAGCTTTCTTT. Translation: CASARDRGTEAFF.

At least ten counts were recorded for this clonotype. This chain joins TRBV12-3 or TRBV12-4 and TRBJ2-1; D is perhaps TRBD1 (5 bases). V lost 5 bases to trimming and J lost 9 bases, with 14 bases between them. CDR3 length equals 13 residues. Here the CDR3 reads CASSLTGLGEQFF. The CDR3 DNA follows: TGTGCCAGCAGTCTCACAGGCCTCGGTGAGCAGTTCTTC.

This clonotype was seen a handful of times. The chain has TRBV6-5 and TRBJ1-4; no clear D gene. With 4 bases removed from V and 8 bases from J, the gap between germline ends came to 17 bases. The CDR3 is 15 residues long. Looked up from germline, CDR1 is MNHEY and CDR2 is SVGAGI. The CDR3, as DNA: TGTGCCAGCAGTTCTACGGCCGGTCTTCGGGAAAAACTGTTTTTT. Protein: CASSSTAGLREKLFF.

At least ten counts were recorded for this clonotype. The chain is built from TRBV6-2 or TRBV6-3 and TRBJ1-5; 9 bases are a match to TRBD1. V trimming: 7 bases; J trimming: 5 bases; junction bases outside the gene matches: 9. The germline gives CDR1 MNHEY, CDR2 SVGEGT. This CDR3 is built from 15 residues. As DNA, the CDR3 is TGTGCCAGCACCCCGGGACAGGGTTGGTATCAGCCCCAGCATTTT. Its protein is CASTPGQGWYQPQHF.

Many counts were recorded for this clonotype. In DNA form, the CDR3 reads TGTGCCAGCAGTTTTAGGGCAGGGCCTAATGAAAAACTGTTTTTT. This codes for CASSFRAGPNEKLFF. The rearrangement uses TRBV12-3 or TRBV12-4 and TRBJ1-4, with D perhaps matching TRBD1 (5 bases). The ends were cut back, 3 bases at V and 3 bases at J, with 11 bases in the middle. The CDR3 extends over 15 amino acids.

This chain uses TRBV19 with TRBJ2-3; D call uncertain. CDR1 is LNHDA and CDR2 is SQIVND in the germline V gene (reference sequence). This CDR3 has 13 residues. V dropped 7 bases and J dropped 9 bases, with 17 bases sitting between them. CDR3 nucleotide sequence: TGTGCCAGTAAAGAGACAATGGGTCCAACGCAGTATTTT. The encoded protein is CASKETMGPTQYF.

The V and J genes are TRBV5-1 and TRBJ2-7, with 8 bases aligning to TRBD2. Germline V gene sequence: CDR1 SGHRS, CDR2 YFSETQ. The CDR3 contains 16 residues. V trimming: 1 base; J trimming: 0 bases; junction bases outside the gene matches: 6. The CDR3, as DNA: TGCGCCAGCAGCTTGATGAGCGGGGGCCTCTCCTACGAGCAGTACTTC. The encoded protein is CASSLMSGGLSYEQYF.

This clonotype was observed at least ten times. The chain is built from TRBV11-2 and TRBJ2-1; the match to TRBD2 covers 7 bases. From germline, CDR1 is SGHAT and CDR2 FQNNGV. CDR3 size: 16 residues. With 6 bases clipped from V and 3 bases from J, the junction kept 11 bases outside the gene matches. The CDR3 coding sequence is TGTGCCAGCAGTTTAACCCAGCTAGCGGACTACAATGAGCAGTTCTTC. It encodes CASSLTQLADYNEQFF.

This clonotype has ten or more counts. The J gene is TRBJ1-1, the V gene TRBV9; weak D call: TRBD1 (5 bases). The germline CDR1 and CDR2 sequences are SGDLS and YYNGEE. The V and J ends lost 4 bases and 0 bases respectively, with 13 bases between them. The CDR3 is 15 amino acids. The DNA of the CDR3 is TGTGCCAGCAGCTCGGGACGTCAACTGAACACTGAAGCTTTCTTT. Translation: CASSSGRQLNTEAFF. Variable domain in full (rest from reference TRBV9 and TRBJ1-1): DSGVTQTPKHLITATGQRVTLRCSPRSGDLSVYWYQQSLDQGLQFLIQYYNGEERAKGNILERFSAQQFPDLHSELNLSSLELGDSALYFCASSSGRQLNTEAFFGQGTRLTVV.

The rearrangement uses TRBV6-1 and TRBJ1-5; 7 bases map to TRBD1. Germline V gene sequence: CDR1 MNHNS, CDR2 SASEGT. V shed 6 bases and J 4 bases; nucleotides not matched to a gene: 9. This CDR3 is built from 15 residues. CDR3 sequence: CASRSGDSKNQPQHF. CDR3 nucleotide sequence: TGTGCCAGCAGATCCGGGGACAGCAAGAATCAGCCCCAGCATTTT.

In this sample, this clonotype turned up a few times. The rearrangement joins TRBV27 to TRBJ2-2; possible D gene TRBD1, 6 bases. Germline CDR1 is MNHEY and CDR2 is SMNVEV (reference sequence). This CDR3 spans 19 amino acids. Trimming cost V 4 bases and J 1 base, with 22 bases left between them. The CDR3 DNA reads as TGTGCCAGCAGTTCTTTCCCCTTCATAGGACAGCTGAACACCGGGGAGCTGTTTTTT. It specifies CASSSFPFIGQLNTGELFF.

This clonotype was found many times. This CDR3 reads CASSLWASGSENEQYF. DNA for the CDR3: TGTGCCAGCAGTTTATGGGCTAGCGGGAGCGAGAACGAGCAGTACTTC. This chain connects TRBV28 to TRBJ2-7; 10 nucleotides agree with TRBD2. Germline values: CDR1 MDHEN, CDR2 SYDVKM. The J segment lost 5 bases and the V segment lost 0 bases, leaving 7 bases of the junction unmatched. The CDR3 runs to 16 residues.

This clonotype was observed a few times. The rearrangement links TRBV19 to TRBJ2-3; tentative D call: TRBD2 (6 bases). V lost 6 bases and J 1 base, leaving 17 bases between the germline ends. CDR3 length equals 16 residues. Germline assignment: CDR1 LNHDA and CDR2 SQIVND (reference sequence). CDR3 amino acids: CASSPGLTLRTDTQYF. CDR3 sequence (DNA): TGTGCCAGTAGCCCAGGACTAACGCTACGCACAGATACGCAGTATTTT.

J is TRBJ2-1 and V is TRBV19, with 8 bases identical to TRBD2. CDR3 size: 16 residues. Trimming cost V 1 base and J 3 bases; bases outside gene matches: 5. The V gene's germline CDR1 is LNHDA and CDR2 SQIVND (reference sequence). CDR3: CASSIGSGASYNEQFF. DNA for the CDR3: TGTGCCAGTAGTATAGGTAGCGGGGCGAGCTACAATGAGCAGTTCTTC.

This clonotype was found many times. V gene TRBV5-1 combines with J gene TRBJ2-2; 9 bases agree with TRBD2. Losses at the gene ends were 2 bases for V and 7 bases for J; bases not matched to a gene: 6. The CDR3 has 15 residues. The germline gives CDR1 SGHRS, CDR2 YFSETQ. The CDR3 region has the DNA TGCGCCAGCAGCTTAAAGGGACTAGCCGTCGGGGAGCTGTTTTTT. The encoded protein is CASSLKGLAVGELFF. The variable domain in full, completed from reference TRBV5-1 and TRBJ2-2, reads KAGVTQTPRYLIKTRGQQVTLSCSPISGHRSVSWYQQTPGQGLQFLFEYFSETQRNKGNFPGRFSGRQFSNSRSEMNVSTLELGDSALYLCASSLKGLAVGELFFGEGSRLTVL.

CDR3 region: CASSYRGPHSPLHF. CDR3 nucleotide sequence: TGTGCCAGCAGTTACAGGGGCCCCCATTCACCCCTCCACTTT. The chain joins TRBV7-2 to TRBJ1-6; 7 positions agree with TRBD1. This CDR3 comprises 14 residues. Germline assignment: CDR1 SGHTA and CDR2 FQGNSA. J was trimmed by 8 bases and V by 6 bases; bases with no gene match: 7. Full variable domain (outside the CDR3, taken from reference TRBV7-2 and TRBJ1-6): GAGVSQSPSNKVTEKGKDVELRCDPISGHTALYWYRQSLGQGLEFLIYFQGNSAPDKSGLPSDRFSAERTGGSVSTLTIQRTQQEDSAVYLCASSYRGPHSPLHFGNGTRLTVT.